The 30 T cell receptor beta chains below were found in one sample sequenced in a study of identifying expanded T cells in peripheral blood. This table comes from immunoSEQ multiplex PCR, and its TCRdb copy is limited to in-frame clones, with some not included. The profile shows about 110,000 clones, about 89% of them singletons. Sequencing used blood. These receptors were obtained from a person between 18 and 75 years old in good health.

The CDR3 region has the DNA TGTGCCAGCAGTTCCACCCTGTTGCCGGGGGCGCGGTCTAATTCACCCCTCCACTTT. It codes for CASSSTLLPGARSNSPLHF. The chain carries TRBV28 and TRBJ1-6, with D tentatively TRBD1 (6 bases). The CDR3 sequence is 19 residues long. Deletions cut 4 bases from V and 6 bases from J, with 25 bases between. The germline gives CDR1 MDHEN, CDR2 SYDVKM.

CDR3 in amino acids: CATSRGAGGNSPLHF. The DNA for the CDR3 is TGTGCCACCAGCAGAGGGGCAGGGGGGAATTCACCCCTCCACTTT. This chain joins TRBV15 and TRBJ1-6, with 7 bases that match TRBD1. The V and J ends lost 1 base and 7 bases, in that order; junction bases with no gene match: 4. The CDR3 is 15 amino acids. The germline V gene has CDR1 LNHNV and CDR2 YYDKDF (reference sequence).

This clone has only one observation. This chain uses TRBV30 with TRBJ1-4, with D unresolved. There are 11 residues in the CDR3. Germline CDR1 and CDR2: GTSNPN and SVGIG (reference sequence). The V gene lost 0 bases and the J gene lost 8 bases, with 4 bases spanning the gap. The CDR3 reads CAWSVGEKLFF. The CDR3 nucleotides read TGTGCCTGGAGTGTAGGGGAAAAACTGTTTTTT.

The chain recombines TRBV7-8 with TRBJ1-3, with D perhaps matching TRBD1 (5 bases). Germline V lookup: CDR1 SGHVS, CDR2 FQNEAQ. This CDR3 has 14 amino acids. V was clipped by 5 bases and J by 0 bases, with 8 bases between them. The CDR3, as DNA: TGTGCCAGCAGCCCTACAGGCTCTGGAAACACCATATATTTT. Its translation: CASSPTGSGNTIYF.

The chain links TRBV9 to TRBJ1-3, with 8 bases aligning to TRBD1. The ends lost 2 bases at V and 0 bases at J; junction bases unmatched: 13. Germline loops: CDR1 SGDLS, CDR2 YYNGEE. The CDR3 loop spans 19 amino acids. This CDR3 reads CASSVAGMDRDGSGNTIYF. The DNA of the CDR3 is TGTGCCAGCAGCGTCGCGGGCATGGACAGGGACGGCTCTGGAAACACCATATATTTT.

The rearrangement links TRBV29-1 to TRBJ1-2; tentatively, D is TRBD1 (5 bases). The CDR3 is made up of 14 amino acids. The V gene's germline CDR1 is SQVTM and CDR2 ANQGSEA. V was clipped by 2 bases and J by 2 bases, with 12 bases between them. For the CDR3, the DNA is TGCAGCGTTGAAAGGGTAGGGGTAAACTATGGCTACACCTTC. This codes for CSVERVGVNYGYTF.

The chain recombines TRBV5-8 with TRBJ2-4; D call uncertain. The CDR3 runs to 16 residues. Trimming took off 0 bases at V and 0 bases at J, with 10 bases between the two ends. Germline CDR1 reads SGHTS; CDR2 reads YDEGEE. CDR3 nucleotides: TGTGCCAGCAGCTTGGGTCAGGCCTTAGCCAAAAACATTCAGTACTTC. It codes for CASSLGQALAKNIQYF.

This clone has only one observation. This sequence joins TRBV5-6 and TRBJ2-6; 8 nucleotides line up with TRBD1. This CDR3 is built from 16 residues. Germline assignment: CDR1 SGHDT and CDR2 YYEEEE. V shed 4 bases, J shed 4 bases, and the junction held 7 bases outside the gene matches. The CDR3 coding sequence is TGTGCCAGCAGCGCGCAACAGGGGGGCGGGGCCAACGTCCTGACTTTC. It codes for CASSAQQGGGANVLTF. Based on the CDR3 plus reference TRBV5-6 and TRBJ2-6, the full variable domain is DAGVTQSPTHLIKTRGQQVTLRCSPKSGHDTVSWYQQALGQGPQFIFQYYEEEERQRGNFPDRFSGHQFPNYSSELNVNALLLGDSALYLCASSAQQGGGANVLTFGAGSRLTVL.

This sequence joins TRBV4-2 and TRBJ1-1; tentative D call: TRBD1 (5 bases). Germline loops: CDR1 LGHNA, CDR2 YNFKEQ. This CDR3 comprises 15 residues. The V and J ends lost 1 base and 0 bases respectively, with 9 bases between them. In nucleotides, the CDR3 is TGTGCCAGCAGCCAAGGGGGACGGATGAACACTGAAGCTTTCTTT. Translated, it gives CASSQGGRMNTEAFF.

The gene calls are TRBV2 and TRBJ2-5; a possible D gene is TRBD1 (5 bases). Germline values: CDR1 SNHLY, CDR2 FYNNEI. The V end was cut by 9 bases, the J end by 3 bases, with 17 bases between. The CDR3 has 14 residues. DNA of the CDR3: TGTGCCAGAACCCCTTCGGTAGGGGAAGAGACCCAGTACTTC. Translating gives CARTPSVGEETQYF.

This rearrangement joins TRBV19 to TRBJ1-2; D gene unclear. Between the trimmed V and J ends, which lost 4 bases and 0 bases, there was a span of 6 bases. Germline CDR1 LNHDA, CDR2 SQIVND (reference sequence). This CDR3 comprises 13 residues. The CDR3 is CASSSSANYGYTF. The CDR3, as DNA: TGTGCCAGTAGTAGTTCAGCTAACTATGGCTACACCTTC. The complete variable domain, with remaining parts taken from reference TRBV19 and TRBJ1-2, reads DGGITQSPKYLFRKEGQNVTLSCEQNLNHDAMYWYRQDPGQGLRLIYYSQIVNDFQKGDIAEGYSVSREKKESFPLTVTSAQKNPTAFYLCASSSSANYGYTFGSGTRLTVV.

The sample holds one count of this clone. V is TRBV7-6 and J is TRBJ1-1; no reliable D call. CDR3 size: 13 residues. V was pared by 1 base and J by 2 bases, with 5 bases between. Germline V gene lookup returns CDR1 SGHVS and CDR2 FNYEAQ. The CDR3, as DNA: TGTGCCAGCAGCTTAGACAGAAACACTGAAGCTTTCTTT. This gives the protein CASSLDRNTEAFF.

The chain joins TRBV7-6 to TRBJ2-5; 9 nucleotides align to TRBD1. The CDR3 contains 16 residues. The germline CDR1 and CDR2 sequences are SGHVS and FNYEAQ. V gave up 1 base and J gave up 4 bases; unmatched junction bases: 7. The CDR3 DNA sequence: TGTGCCAGCAGCTTAGGGGGACAGGGAAGGGGAGAGACCCAGTACTTC. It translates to CASSLGGQGRGETQYF.

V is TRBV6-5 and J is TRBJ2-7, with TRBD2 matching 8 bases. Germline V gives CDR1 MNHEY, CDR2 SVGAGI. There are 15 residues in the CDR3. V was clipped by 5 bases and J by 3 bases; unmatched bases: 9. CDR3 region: CASSVPGLGDYEQYF. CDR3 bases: TGTGCCAGCAGTGTCCCGGGACTAGGGGACTACGAGCAGTACTTC.

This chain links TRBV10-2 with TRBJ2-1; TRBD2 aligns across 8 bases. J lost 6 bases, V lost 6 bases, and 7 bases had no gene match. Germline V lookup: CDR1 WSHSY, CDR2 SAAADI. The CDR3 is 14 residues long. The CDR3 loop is CASSPGLASNEQFF. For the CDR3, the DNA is TGCGCCAGCAGCCCAGGACTAGCCAGCAATGAGCAGTTCTTC.

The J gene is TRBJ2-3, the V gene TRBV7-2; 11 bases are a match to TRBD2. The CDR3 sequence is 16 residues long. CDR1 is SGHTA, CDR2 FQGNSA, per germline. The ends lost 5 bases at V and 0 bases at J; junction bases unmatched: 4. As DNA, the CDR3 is TGTGCCAGCAGCCTACGACTAGCGGGGAGCACAGATACGCAGTATTTT. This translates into CASSLRLAGSTDTQYF.

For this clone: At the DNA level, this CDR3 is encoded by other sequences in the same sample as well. DNA for the CDR3: TGTGCCAGCAGCCCGGGACAGGGCAGCTATGGCTACACCTTC. Translating gives CASSPGQGSYGYTF. The V gene is TRBV5-6, the J gene TRBJ1-2; TRBD1 agrees at 9 bases. V trimming: 4 bases; J trimming: 4 bases; junction bases outside the gene matches: 5. Per germline, CDR1 SGHDT and CDR2 YYEEEE. This CDR3 contains 14 residues. The full variable domain, completed using reference TRBV5-6 and TRBJ1-2, is DAGVTQSPTHLIKTRGQQVTLRCSPKSGHDTVSWYQQALGQGPQFIFQYYEEEERQRGNFPDRFSGHQFPNYSSELNVNALLLGDSALYLCASSPGQGSYGYTFGSGTRLTVV.

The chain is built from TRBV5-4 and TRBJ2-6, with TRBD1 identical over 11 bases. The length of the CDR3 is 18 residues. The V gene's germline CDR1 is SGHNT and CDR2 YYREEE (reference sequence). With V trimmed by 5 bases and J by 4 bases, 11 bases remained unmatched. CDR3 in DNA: TGTGCCAGCAGTCGGACAGGGGGCGCCCCGATAGGGGCCAACGTCCTGACTTTC. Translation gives CASSRTGGAPIGANVLTF.

Written as DNA, the CDR3 is TGTGCCAGTAGTACGGGGGGGGAAGAGACCCAGTACTTC. It translates to CASSTGGEETQYF. The V and J genes are TRBV19 and TRBJ2-5; TRBD2 matches at 8 bases. Looked up from germline, CDR1 is LNHDA and CDR2 is SQIVND (reference sequence). This CDR3 is built from 13 residues. The junction had 1 base not matched to a gene; V was cut back by 4 bases and J by 3 bases.

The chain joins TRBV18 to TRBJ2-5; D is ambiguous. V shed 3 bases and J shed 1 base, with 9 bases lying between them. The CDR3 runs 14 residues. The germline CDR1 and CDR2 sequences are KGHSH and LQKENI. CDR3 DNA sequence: TGTGCCAGCTCACCGATGAGGACCCAAGAGACCCAGTACTTC. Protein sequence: CASSPMRTQETQYF. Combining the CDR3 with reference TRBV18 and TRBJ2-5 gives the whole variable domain NAGVMQNPRHLVRRRGQEARLRCSPMKGHSHVYWYRQLPEEGLKFMVYLQKENIIDESGMPKERFSAEFPKEGPSILRIQQVVRGDSAAYFCASSPMRTQETQYFGPGTRLLVL.

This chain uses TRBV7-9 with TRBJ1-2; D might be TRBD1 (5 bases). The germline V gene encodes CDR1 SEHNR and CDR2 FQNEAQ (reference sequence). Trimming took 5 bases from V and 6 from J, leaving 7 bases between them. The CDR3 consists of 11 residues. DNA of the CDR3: TGTGCCAGCAGCCCGGGGCATGGCTACACCTTC. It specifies CASSPGHGYTF. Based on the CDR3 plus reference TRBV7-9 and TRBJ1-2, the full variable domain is DTGVSQNPRHKITKRGQNVTFRCDPISEHNRLYWYRQTLGQGPEFLTYFQNEAQLEKSRLLSDRFSAERPKGSFSTLEIQRTEQGDSAMYLCASSPGHGYTFGSGTRLTVV.

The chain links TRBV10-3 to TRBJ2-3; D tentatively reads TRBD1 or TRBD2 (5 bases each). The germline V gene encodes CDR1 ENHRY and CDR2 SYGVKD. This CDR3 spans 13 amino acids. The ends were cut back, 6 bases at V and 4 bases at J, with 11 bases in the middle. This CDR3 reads CAIRRVGADTQYF. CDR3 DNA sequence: TGTGCCATCAGGAGGGTGGGGGCAGATACGCAGTATTTT.

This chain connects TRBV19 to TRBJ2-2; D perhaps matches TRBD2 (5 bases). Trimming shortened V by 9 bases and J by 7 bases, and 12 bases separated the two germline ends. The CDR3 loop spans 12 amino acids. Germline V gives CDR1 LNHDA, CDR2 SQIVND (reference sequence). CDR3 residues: CASQTGGGELFF. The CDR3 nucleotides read TGTGCCAGCCAGACCGGAGGCGGGGAGCTGTTTTTT.

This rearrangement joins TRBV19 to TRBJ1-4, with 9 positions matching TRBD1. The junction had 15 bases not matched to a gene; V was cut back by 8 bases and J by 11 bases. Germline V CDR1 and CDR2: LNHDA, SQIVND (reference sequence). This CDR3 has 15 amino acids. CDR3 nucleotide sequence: TGTGCCAGTGGTCCGGGACAGGGCGGTTCGAGGAAACTGTTTTTT. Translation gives CASGPGQGGSRKLFF.

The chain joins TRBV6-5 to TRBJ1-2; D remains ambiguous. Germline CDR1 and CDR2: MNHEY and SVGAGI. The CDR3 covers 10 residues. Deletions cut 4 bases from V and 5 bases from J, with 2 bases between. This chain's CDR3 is CASSSYGYTF. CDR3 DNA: TGTGCCAGCAGTTCTTATGGCTACACCTTC.

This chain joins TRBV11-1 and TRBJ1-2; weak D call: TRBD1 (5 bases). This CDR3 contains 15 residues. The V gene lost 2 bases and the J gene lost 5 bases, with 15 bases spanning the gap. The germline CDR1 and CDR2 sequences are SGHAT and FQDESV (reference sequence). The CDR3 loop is CASSLTPYGAYGYTF. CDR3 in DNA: TGTGCCAGCAGCTTAACCCCGTATGGGGCGTATGGCTACACCTTC.

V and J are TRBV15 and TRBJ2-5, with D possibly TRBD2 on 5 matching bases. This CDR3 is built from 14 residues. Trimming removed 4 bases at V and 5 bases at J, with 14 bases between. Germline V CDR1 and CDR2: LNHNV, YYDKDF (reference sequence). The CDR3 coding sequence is TGTGCCACCAGCAACTTCGGGGAACGGGAGACCCAGTACTTC. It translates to CATSNFGERETQYF. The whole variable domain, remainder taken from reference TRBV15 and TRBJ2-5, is DAMVIQNPRYQVTQFGKPVTLSCSQTLNHNVMYWYQQKSSQAPKLLFHYYDKDFNNEADTPDNFQSRRPNTSFCFLDIRSPGLGDTAMYLCATSNFGERETQYFGPGTRLLVL.

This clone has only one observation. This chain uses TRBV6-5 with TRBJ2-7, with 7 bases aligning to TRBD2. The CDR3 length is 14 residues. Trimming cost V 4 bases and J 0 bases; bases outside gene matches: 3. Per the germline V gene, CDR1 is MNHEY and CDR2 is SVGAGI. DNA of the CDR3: TGTGCCAGCAGTTTAAGCGGGATCTCCTACGAGCAGTACTTC. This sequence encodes CASSLSGISYEQYF.

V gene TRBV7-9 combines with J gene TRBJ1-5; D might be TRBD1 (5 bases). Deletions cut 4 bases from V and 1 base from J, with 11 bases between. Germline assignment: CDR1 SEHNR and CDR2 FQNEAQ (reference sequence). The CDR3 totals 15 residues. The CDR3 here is CASSSGRESNQPQHF. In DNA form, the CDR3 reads TGTGCCAGCAGCTCGGGCAGGGAGAGCAATCAGCCCCAGCATTTT.

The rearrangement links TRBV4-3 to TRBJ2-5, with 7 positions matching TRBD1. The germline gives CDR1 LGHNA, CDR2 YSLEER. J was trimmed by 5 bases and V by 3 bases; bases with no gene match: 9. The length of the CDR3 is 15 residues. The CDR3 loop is CASSHTTGFEETQYF. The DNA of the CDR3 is TGCGCCAGCAGCCATACGACAGGGTTCGAGGAGACCCAGTACTTC.